This T cell receptor beta chain was captured in a study of cytomegalovirus exposure and HLA in healthy donors. Study results and caveats: With high specificity and sensitivity, the classifier reportedly diagnosed cytomegalovirus status. Sequence variants that were highly shared formed a cluster that was likely a sequencing artifact. TCR beta sequences numbering 16,951 were associated with HLA alleles at 0.05 false discovery rate in a later analysis.

V lost 5 bases, J lost 10 bases, and 18 bases lay in between. Germline V gene lookup returns CDR1 SGHVT and CDR2 SQSDAQ. The CDR3 is 15 amino acids. PCR involved 60 Vbeta and 13 Jbeta primers. In the authors' workflow: Later reanalysis found around 80 million unique TCR beta chains, 10 million to 14 million of them shared. Sequencing used immunoSEQ multiplex PCR; TCRdb keeps in-frame clones, though not all of them. That table furnishes V, J and clone size, whereas the DNA furnished D and trimming. The sample shows 100,000 or so clones, about three quarters of them seen only once. With respect to this clone: The target antigen is unknown.

Specimen: PBMCs. The J gene is TRBJ1-6, the V gene TRBV7-4; possibly TRBD1 for D (5 bases). This clonotype was obtained from a woman between 40 and 50 years old in good health and CMV-seropositive. The CDR3 region has the DNA TGTGCCAGCAGCCCCATAGGGCAGGGTAGGTCACCCCTCCACTTT. It is translated as CASSPIGQGRSPLHF.